The 27 T cell receptor beta chains presented below share a single source sample, sequenced in a study of blood T cells in healthy people across ages. Combining a sample-barcoded 5' primer with a J-beta primer mix, a second PCR ran for 7 to 11 cycles. TCRdb used MiXCR to reprocess the 5' RACE reads, holding one entry per CDR3 protein. The sample lists 800,000 or so distinct CDR3 sequences, 62% occurring once. Sequencing was carried out using blood. The receptors were gathered from a man between 25 and 39 years old in good health.

The rearrangement uses TRBV6-5 and TRBJ1-6, with 8 bases lining up with TRBD1. Germline CDR1 is MNHEY and CDR2 is SVGAGI. The CDR3 has 15 amino acids. V trimming: 5 bases; J trimming: 8 bases; junction bases outside the gene matches: 8. The DNA of the CDR3 is TGTGCCAGCAGTCGTCTGGACAGGGATGATTCACCCCTCCACTTT. It codes for CASSRLDRDDSPLHF.

This clonotype was counted a single time. One end of the junction does not line up with germline, which may come from a read error. The chain couples TRBV7-7 to TRBJ1-4; tentatively, D is TRBD1 (6 bases). Germline lookup yields CDR1 SSHAT and CDR2 FNYEAQ (reference sequence). The length of the CDR3 is 16 residues. The CDR3 protein is CASSLGTGNLGEKLFF. CDR3 nucleotide sequence: TGTGCTAGCAGCTTGGGTACAGGGAACTTGGGTGAAAAACTGTTTTTT.

The V gene is TRBV12-3 or TRBV12-4, the J gene TRBJ2-7; TRBD1 matches 8 bases. Trimming took 6 bases from V and 5 from J; bases not matched to a gene: 6. The CDR3 has 13 amino acids. CDR3 region: CASRPTGADEQYF. DNA for the CDR3: TGTGCCAGCAGACCGACAGGGGCTGACGAGCAGTACTTC.

The chain has TRBV4-3 and TRBJ2-7, with 8 bases that match TRBD1. Trimming took 0 bases from V and 6 from J; bases not matched to a gene: 10. Germline-derived CDR1 and CDR2 are LGHNA and YSLEER. This CDR3 comprises 16 residues. The CDR3 DNA sequence: TGCGCCAGCAGCCAAGATGCGGCAGGGGGCTACGTCGAGCAGTACTTC. This gives the protein CASSQDAAGGYVEQYF.

With respect to this clonotype: An end of the junction does not agree with germline; a read error may underlie this. This chain uses TRBV7-2 with TRBJ1-2; no firm D call. The CDR3 is made up of 15 amino acids. In germline, CDR1 is SGHTA, CDR2 FQGNSA. CDR3 bases: TGTGCCAGCAGCGTAGCCGGGCCACCCCTCGCCGGCTACACCTTC. It yields the protein CASSVAGPPLAGYTF.

The rearrangement joins TRBV27 to TRBJ2-7; D unresolved. This CDR3 has 16 amino acids. From germline, CDR1 is MNHEY and CDR2 SMNVEV (reference sequence). Trimming removed 2 bases from V and 2 bases from J, with 16 bases in between. The CDR3 protein is CASSLGVREMAYEQYF. DNA of the CDR3: TGTGCCAGCAGTTTAGGGGTTCGCGAGATGGCCTACGAGCAGTACTTC.

V gene TRBV4-2 combines with J gene TRBJ2-1; 7 bases are a match to TRBD2. Unmatched junction bases numbered 9, after V lost 4 bases and J lost 0 bases. Per the germline V gene, CDR1 is LGHNA and CDR2 is YNFKEQ. The CDR3 is made up of 17 amino acids. Written as DNA, the CDR3 is TGTGCCAGCAGCCGAAGTAGCGGGCCGAGCTCCTACAATGAGCAGTTCTTC. Protein: CASSRSSGPSSYNEQFF.

The genes are TRBV9 and TRBJ1-4; D not certain. The germline V gene encodes CDR1 SGDLS and CDR2 YYNGEE. The length of the CDR3 is 14 residues. The V gene lost 0 bases and the J gene lost 2 bases, with 5 bases spanning the gap. This chain's CDR3 is CASSVAGTNEKLFF. DNA of the CDR3: TGTGCCAGCAGCGTAGCTGGGACTAATGAAAAACTGTTTTTT.

The chain links TRBV7-3 to TRBJ2-1; D is possibly TRBD1 or TRBD2 (5 bases each). The DNA end favors TRBJ2-7, so the J call may be wrong. Germline V CDR1 and CDR2: SGHTA, FQGTGA. CDR3 length equals 17 residues. CDR3: CASSLNGGGQSYNEQYF. DNA of the CDR3: TGTGCCAGCAGCTTAAATGGGGGTGGGCAGTCTTACAATGAGCAGTACTTC.

The chain recombines TRBV3-1 with TRBJ2-5, with 10 bases matching TRBD2. CDR3 size: 19 residues. Germline assignment: CDR1 LGHDT and CDR2 YNNKEL (reference sequence). The trim removed 2 bases at V and 3 bases at J, leaving 15 bases unmatched. The CDR3 DNA is TGTGCCAGCAGCCAACCCGCGATAAGGGCGCTAGCGGGGGAAGAGACCCAGTACTTC. Its protein product is CASSQPAIRALAGEETQYF.

V usage is TRBV15 and J usage is TRBJ2-6, with D maybe TRBD1 (6 bases). Germline lookup yields CDR1 LNHNV and CDR2 YYDKDF (reference sequence). CDR3 length: 16 amino acids. V was cut by 1 base and J by 4 bases, with 11 bases left in between. CDR3 in DNA: TGTGCCACCAGCAGAGTATGGGGGCTGGGGGCCAACGTCCTGACTTTC. It specifies CATSRVWGLGANVLTF. Based on the CDR3 plus reference TRBV15 and TRBJ2-6, the full variable domain is DAMVIQNPRYQVTQFGKPVTLSCSQTLNHNVMYWYQQKSSQAPKLLFHYYDKDFNNEADTPDNFQSRRPNTSFCFLDIRSPGLGDTAMYLCATSRVWGLGANVLTFGAGSRLTVL.

The V call is TRBV7-2, the J call TRBJ2-4; D might be TRBD1 (7 bases). V dropped 4 bases and J dropped 1 base, with 14 bases sitting between them. CDR3 length: 16 amino acids. In germline, CDR1 is SGHTA, CDR2 FQGNSA. Here the CDR3 reads CASSSRRDSAKNIQYF. The CDR3, as DNA: TGTGCCAGCAGCTCTCGGCGGGACAGTGCCAAAAACATTCAGTACTTC. The full variable domain, with the rest looked up from reference TRBV7-2 and TRBJ2-4, is GAGVSQSPSNKVTEKGKDVELRCDPISGHTALYWYRQSLGQGLEFLIYFQGNSAPDKSGLPSDRFSAERTGGSVSTLTIQRTQQEDSAVYLCASSSRRDSAKNIQYFGAGTRLSVL.

This clonotype was picked up a small number of times. The J gene is TRBJ1-1, the V gene TRBV20-1; 7 bases are a match to TRBD1. CDR1 DFQATT and CDR2 SNEGSKA come from the germline V gene (reference sequence). The CDR3 contains 12 residues. V was clipped by 6 bases and J by 8 bases; unmatched bases: 9. The CDR3 loop is CSAPGQIEEAFF. CDR3 DNA: TGCAGTGCCCCGGGACAGATTGAAGAAGCTTTCTTT.

J is TRBJ2-7 and V is TRBV9, with TRBD1 identical over 10 bases. Per germline, CDR1 SGDLS and CDR2 YYNGEE. Germline trimming cut 3 bases from V and 6 bases from J; bases unmatched to any gene: 3. This CDR3 is built from 13 residues. For the CDR3, the DNA is TGTGCCAGCAGCGATGGGACAGGGGCCGAGCAGTACTTC. Protein sequence: CASSDGTGAEQYF.

The J gene is TRBJ2-1, the V gene TRBV7-8; the D call may be TRBD1 or TRBD2 (5 bases each). With 5 bases removed from V and 11 bases from J, the gap between germline ends came to 25 bases. Germline V gene lookup returns CDR1 SGHVS and CDR2 FQNEAQ. The CDR3 is 16 residues long. CDR3 in amino acids: CASSEELAGTRNKQFF. In DNA, the CDR3 is TGTGCCAGCAGCGAAGAACTCGCCGGGACCCGAAATAAGCAGTTCTTC.

The rearrangement joins TRBV7-2 to TRBJ2-5, with 9 bases matching TRBD2. The CDR3 has 14 residues. From germline, CDR1 is SGHTA and CDR2 FQGNSA. V lost 0 bases and J lost 11; bases outside the gene matches: 7. CDR3 in DNA: TGTGCCAGCAGCTTAGCTATCGCGGGAGGGGAGCAGTACTTC. It codes for CASSLAIAGGEQYF.

The chain employs TRBV30 and TRBJ2-1; D may match TRBD1 or TRBD2 (5 bases each). Deletions cut 0 bases from V and 2 bases from J, with 14 bases between. The CDR3 covers 16 residues. The germline CDR1 and CDR2 sequences are GTSNPN and SVGIG (reference sequence). CDR3 protein: CAWSVLGRTAYNEQFF. The CDR3 DNA reads TGTGCCTGGAGTGTATTGGGACGAACCGCCTACAATGAGCAGTTCTTC.

A few counts support this clonotype. V gene TRBV20-1 combines with J gene TRBJ2-1; 8 nucleotides align to TRBD2. CDR1 and CDR2 (germline): DFQATT, SNEGSKA (reference sequence). The CDR3 is 12 amino acids. V shed 1 base, J shed 8 bases, and the junction held 1 base outside the gene matches. In DNA form, the CDR3 reads TGCAGTGCTAGAGGCGGGGGGCATGAGCAGTTCTTC. It encodes CSARGGGHEQFF.

The chain combines TRBV3-1 with TRBJ1-2, with D unresolved. The V and J ends lost 3 bases and 3 bases respectively, with 11 bases between them. CDR1 LGHDT and CDR2 YNNKEL come from the germline V gene (reference sequence). The CDR3 has 14 amino acids. For the CDR3, the DNA is TGTGCCAGCAGCCACACAAACCGGCACTATGGCTACACCTTC. Its protein is CASSHTNRHYGYTF.

V usage is TRBV7-9 and J usage is TRBJ2-7; D might be TRBD2 (6 bases). With 10 bases removed from V and 9 bases from J, the gap between germline ends came to 16 bases. Germline-derived CDR1 and CDR2 are SEHNR and FQNEAQ (reference sequence). This CDR3 is 11 amino acids long. CDR3 in DNA: TGTGCCACCCTCCGGGACTCCACGCAGTACTTC. Translated: CATLRDSTQYF.

This clonotype appeared once. V gene TRBV20-1 combines with J gene TRBJ2-3, with 7 bases matching TRBD1. Per the germline V gene, CDR1 is DFQATT and CDR2 is SNEGSKA (reference sequence). The CDR3 has 13 amino acids. J gave up 4 bases and V 0 bases, and 1 base lay outside the gene matches. DNA for the CDR3: TGCAGTGCTAGAGAGACAGGGCCAGATACGCAGTATTTT. Protein sequence: CSARETGPDTQYF.

The chain links TRBV5-5 to TRBJ2-7; D possibly uses TRBD1 or TRBD2 (5 bases each). The CDR3 covers 14 residues. The germline V and J ends were trimmed by 3 bases and 0 bases, with 10 bases remaining between them. Germline V gives CDR1 SGHKS, CDR2 YYEKEE (reference sequence). CDR3 nucleotide sequence: TGTGCCAGCAGCTACCGGGACGGCTCCTACGAGCAGTACTTC. Protein: CASSYRDGSYEQYF.

This rearrangement joins TRBV27 to TRBJ1-1; 7 bases are a match to TRBD1. There are 13 residues in the CDR3. The junction had 4 bases not matched to a gene; V was cut back by 3 bases and J by 6 bases. Germline assignment: CDR1 MNHEY and CDR2 SMNVEV (reference sequence). CDR3 protein: CASSFAGGSEAFF. The DNA of the CDR3 is TGTGCCAGCAGTTTTGCAGGGGGATCTGAAGCTTTCTTT.

This clonotype was found a few times. The V call is TRBV3-1, the J call TRBJ2-7; D is undetermined. The V gene lost 4 bases and the J gene lost 7 bases, with 11 bases spanning the gap. The CDR3 extends over 12 amino acids. Germline loops: CDR1 LGHDT, CDR2 YNNKEL (reference sequence). The CDR3 protein is CASSLAANEQYF. CDR3 bases: TGTGCCAGCAGCCTGGCTGCCAATGAGCAGTACTTC.

CDR3 loop: CSAHGQGGYYGYTF. The CDR3, as DNA: TGCAGTGCTCACGGACAGGGAGGGTACTATGGCTACACCTTC. The V gene is TRBV20-1, the J gene TRBJ1-2, with 8 bases identical to TRBD1. The CDR3 spans 14 residues. With V trimmed by 5 bases and J by 3 bases, 8 bases remained unmatched. Germline CDR1 is DFQATT and CDR2 is SNEGSKA (reference sequence).

The chain has TRBV4-2 and TRBJ2-7; tentatively, D is TRBD1 or TRBD2 (5 bases each). V shed 1 base and J shed 6 bases, with 16 bases lying between them. The CDR3 spans 15 residues. Germline CDR1 is LGHNA and CDR2 is YNFKEQ. CDR3 sequence: CASSQAGLMPSEQYF. CDR3 DNA: TGTGCCAGCAGCCAAGCGGGGCTCATGCCGTCCGAGCAGTACTTC.

This clonotype was observed a few times. The rearrangement uses TRBV28 and TRBJ2-7; TRBD1 aligns across 12 bases. This CDR3 region has 16 residues. Looked up from germline, CDR1 is MDHEN and CDR2 is SYDVKM. Trimming at V came to 1 base and at J to 3 bases, leaving 4 bases not matched to a gene. The CDR3 DNA sequence: TGTGCCAGCAGTTTATCCGGGACAGGGGGCATCTACGAGCAGTACTTC. Encoded protein: CASSLSGTGGIYEQYF.